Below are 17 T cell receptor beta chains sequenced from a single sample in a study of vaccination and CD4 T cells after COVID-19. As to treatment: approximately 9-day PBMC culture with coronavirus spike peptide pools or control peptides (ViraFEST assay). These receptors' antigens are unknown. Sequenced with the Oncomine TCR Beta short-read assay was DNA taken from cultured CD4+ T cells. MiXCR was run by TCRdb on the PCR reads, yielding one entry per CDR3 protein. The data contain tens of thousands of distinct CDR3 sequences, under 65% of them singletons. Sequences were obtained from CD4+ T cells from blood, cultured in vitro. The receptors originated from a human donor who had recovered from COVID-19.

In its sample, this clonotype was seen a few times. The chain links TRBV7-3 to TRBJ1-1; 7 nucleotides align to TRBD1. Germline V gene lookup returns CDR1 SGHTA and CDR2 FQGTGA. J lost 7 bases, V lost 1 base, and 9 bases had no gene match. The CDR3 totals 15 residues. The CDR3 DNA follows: TGTGCCAGCAGCTTAATCTCGGGACAGTGGAGTGAAGCTTTCTTT. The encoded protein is CASSLISGQWSEAFF.

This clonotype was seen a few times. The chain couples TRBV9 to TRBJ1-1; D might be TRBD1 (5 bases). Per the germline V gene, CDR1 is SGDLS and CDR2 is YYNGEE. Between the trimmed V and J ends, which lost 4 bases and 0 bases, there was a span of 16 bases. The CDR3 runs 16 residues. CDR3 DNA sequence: TGTGCCAGCAGCCCACTGGCGGGGACTCTGAACACTGAAGCTTTCTTT. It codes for CASSPLAGTLNTEAFF.

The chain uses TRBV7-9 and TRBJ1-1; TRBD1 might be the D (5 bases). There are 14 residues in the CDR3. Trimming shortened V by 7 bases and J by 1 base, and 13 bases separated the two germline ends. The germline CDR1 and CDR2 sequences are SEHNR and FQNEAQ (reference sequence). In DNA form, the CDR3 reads TGTGCCAGCACCCGGGGGGGGGAGAACACTGAAGCTTTCTTT. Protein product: CASTRGGENTEAFF.

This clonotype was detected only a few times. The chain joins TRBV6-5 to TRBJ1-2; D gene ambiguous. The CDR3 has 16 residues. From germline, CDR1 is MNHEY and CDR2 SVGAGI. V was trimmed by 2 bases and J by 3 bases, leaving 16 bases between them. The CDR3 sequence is CASSYNARLQDYGYTF. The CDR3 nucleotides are TGTGCCAGCAGTTACAATGCGCGGTTGCAGGACTATGGCTACACCTTC.

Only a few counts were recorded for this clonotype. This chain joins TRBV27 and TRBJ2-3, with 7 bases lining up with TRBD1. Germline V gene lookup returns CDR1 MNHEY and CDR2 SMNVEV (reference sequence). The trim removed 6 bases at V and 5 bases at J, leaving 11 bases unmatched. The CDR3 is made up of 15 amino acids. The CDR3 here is CASSSGGLGEDTQYF. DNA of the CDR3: TGTGCCAGCAGCTCAGGGGGATTAGGAGAAGATACGCAGTATTTT.

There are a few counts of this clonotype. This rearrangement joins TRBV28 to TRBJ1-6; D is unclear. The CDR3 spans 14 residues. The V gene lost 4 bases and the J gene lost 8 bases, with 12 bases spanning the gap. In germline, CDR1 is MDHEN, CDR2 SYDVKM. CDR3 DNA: TGTGCCAGCAGTTCCCTAGGGTATGATTCACCCCTCCACTTT. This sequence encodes CASSSLGYDSPLHF.

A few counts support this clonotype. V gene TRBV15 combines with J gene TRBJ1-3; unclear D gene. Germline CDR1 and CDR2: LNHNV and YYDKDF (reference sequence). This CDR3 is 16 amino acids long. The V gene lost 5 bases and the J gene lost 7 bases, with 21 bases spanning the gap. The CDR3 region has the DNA TGTGCCACCAGCGCAAGAACCGGCGGGATGGGGAACACCATATATTTT. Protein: CATSARTGGMGNTIYF.

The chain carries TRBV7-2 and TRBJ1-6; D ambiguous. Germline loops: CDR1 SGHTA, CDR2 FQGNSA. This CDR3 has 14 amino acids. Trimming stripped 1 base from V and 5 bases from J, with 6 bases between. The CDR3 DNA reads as TGTGCCAGCAGCTTAGTGAGGGATAATTCACCCCTCCACTTT. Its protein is CASSLVRDNSPLHF. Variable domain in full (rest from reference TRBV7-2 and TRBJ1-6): GAGVSQSPSNKVTEKGKDVELRCDPISGHTALYWYRQSLGQGLEFLIYFQGNSAPDKSGLPSDRFSAERTGGSVSTLTIQRTQQEDSAVYLCASSLVRDNSPLHFGNGTRLTVT.

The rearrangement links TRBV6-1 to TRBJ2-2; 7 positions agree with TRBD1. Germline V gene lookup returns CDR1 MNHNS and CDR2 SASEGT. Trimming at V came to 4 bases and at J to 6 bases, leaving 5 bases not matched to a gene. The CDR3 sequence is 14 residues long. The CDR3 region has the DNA TGTGCCAGCAGTGCCGACAGGGCGGCCGGGGAGCTGTTTTTT. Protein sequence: CASSADRAAGELFF.

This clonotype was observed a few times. CDR3 loop: CASSWGPWGNTEAFF. The CDR3 nucleotides read TGTGCCAGCAGTTGGGGCCCGTGGGGGAACACTGAAGCTTTCTTT. The chain employs TRBV6-2 or TRBV6-3 and TRBJ1-1; D may be TRBD1 (5 bases). The V gene lost 4 bases and the J gene lost 1 base, with 13 bases spanning the gap. CDR3 size: 15 residues. The V gene's germline CDR1 is MNHEY and CDR2 SVGEGT.

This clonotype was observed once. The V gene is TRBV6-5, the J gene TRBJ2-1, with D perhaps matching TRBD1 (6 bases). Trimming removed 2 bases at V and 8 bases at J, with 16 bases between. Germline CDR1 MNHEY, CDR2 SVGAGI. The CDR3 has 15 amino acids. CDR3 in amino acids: CASSYGGRGVDEQFF. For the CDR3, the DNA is TGTGCCAGCAGTTACGGGGGCAGGGGTGTCGATGAGCAGTTCTTC.

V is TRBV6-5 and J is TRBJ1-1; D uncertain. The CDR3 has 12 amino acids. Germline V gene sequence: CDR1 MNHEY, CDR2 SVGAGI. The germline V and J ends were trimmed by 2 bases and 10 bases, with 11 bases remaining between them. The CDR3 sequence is CASSYPKRGAFF. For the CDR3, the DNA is TGTGCCAGCAGTTACCCGAAGCGTGGAGCTTTCTTT.

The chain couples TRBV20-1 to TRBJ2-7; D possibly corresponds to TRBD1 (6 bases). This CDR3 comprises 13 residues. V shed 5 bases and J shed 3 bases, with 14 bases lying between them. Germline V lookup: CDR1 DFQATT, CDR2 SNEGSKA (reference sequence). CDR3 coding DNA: TGCAGTGCTGAAAACAGGGTGGGCTACGAGCAGTACTTC. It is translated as CSAENRVGYEQYF.

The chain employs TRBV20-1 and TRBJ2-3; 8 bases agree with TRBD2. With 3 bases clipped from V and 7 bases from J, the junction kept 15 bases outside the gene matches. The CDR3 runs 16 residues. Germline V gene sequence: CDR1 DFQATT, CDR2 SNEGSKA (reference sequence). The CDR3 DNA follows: TGCAGTGCTAGCGGAGCGGGAGAACTCCGGGGATATACGCAGTATTTT. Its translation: CSASGAGELRGYTQYF.

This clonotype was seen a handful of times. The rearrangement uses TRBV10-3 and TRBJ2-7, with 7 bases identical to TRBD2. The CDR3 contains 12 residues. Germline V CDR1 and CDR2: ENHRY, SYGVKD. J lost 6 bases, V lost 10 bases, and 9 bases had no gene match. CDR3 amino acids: CASKGEGPEQYF. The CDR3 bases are TGTGCCAGCAAAGGGGAGGGGCCCGAGCAGTACTTC.

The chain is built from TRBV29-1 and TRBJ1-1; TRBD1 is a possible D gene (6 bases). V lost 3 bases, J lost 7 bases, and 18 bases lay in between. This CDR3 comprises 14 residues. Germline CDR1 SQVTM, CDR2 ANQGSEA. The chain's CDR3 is CSVDLGKGGIEAFF. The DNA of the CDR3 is TGCAGCGTTGACCTTGGCAAAGGGGGGATTGAAGCTTTCTTT. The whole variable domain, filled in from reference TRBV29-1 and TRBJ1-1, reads SAVISQKPSRDICQRGTSLTIQCQVDSQVTMMFWYRQQPGQSLTLIATANQGSEATYESGFVIDKFPISRPNLTFSTLTVSNMSPEDSSIYLCSVDLGKGGIEAFFGQGTRLTVV.

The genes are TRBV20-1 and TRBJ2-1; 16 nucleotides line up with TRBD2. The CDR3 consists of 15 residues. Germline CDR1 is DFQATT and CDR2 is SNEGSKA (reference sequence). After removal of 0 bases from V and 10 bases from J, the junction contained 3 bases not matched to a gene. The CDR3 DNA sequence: TGCAGTGCTAGAGATGGGACTAGCGGGAGGGACGAGCAGTTCTTC. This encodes CSARDGTSGRDEQFF.